This T cell receptor (beta chain) appears in the sequencing data of a study of PD-L1 blockade in urothelial cancer. The CDR3 is 13 amino acids. The germline V gene encodes CDR1 SNHLY and CDR2 FYNNEI. The J segment lost 10 bases and the V segment lost 9 bases, leaving 7 bases of the junction unmatched. TCRdb's table, derived via immunoSEQ multiplex PCR, lists solely in-frame clones and lacks some. This table holds 95,000 to 100,000 clones, roughly 87% found once. Time point meaning: pretreatment peripheral blood. This specimen was PBMCs, taken around atezolizumab (anti-PD-L1) treatment. This sequence joins TRBV2 and TRBJ1-6, with TRBD1 identical over 9 bases. The receptor's source is a man between 60 and 75 years old with urothelial cancer. The CDR3 bases are TGTGCCAGGGGGAGGGACAGGGACTCACCCCTCCACTTT. Its protein is CARGRDRDSPLHF. The whole variable domain, filled in from reference TRBV2 and TRBJ1-6, reads EPEVTQTPSHQVTQMGQEVILRCVPISNHLYFYWYRQILGQKVEFLVSFYNNEISEKSEIFDDQFSVERPDGSNFTLKIRSTKLEDSAMYFCARGRDRDSPLHFGNGTRLTVT.